Presented here are 22 T cell receptor beta chains from one specimen sequenced in a study of shared clonotypes between healthy human individuals. Clones were read by immunoSEQ multiplex PCR, and TCRdb kept only the in-frame ones, dropping some. The table has approximately 500,000 clones, more than 65% seen once. The sample comprised PBMCs. These receptors came from a middle-aged woman in good health. Some clones in this sample may be carry-over from other donors' samples.

This rearrangement joins TRBV7-9 to TRBJ2-7; D ambiguous. Germline CDR1 is SEHNR and CDR2 is FQNEAQ (reference sequence). The length of the CDR3 is 14 residues. Trimming stripped 1 base from V and 1 base from J, with 8 bases between. This CDR3 is CASSLGGGSYEQYF. Written as DNA, the CDR3 is TGTGCCAGCAGCTTAGGTGGTGGTTCCTACGAGCAGTACTTC.

This clone was recorded at least ten times. V is TRBV19 and J is TRBJ1-2; D unresolved. The germline V and J ends were trimmed by 3 bases and 8 bases, with 7 bases remaining between them. The CDR3 length is 11 residues. Germline assignment: CDR1 LNHDA and CDR2 SQIVND (reference sequence). Here the CDR3 DNA reads TGTGCCAGTAGTATGCTGTCCGGCTACACCTTC. This encodes CASSMLSGYTF. Full variable domain (rest looked up from reference TRBV19 and TRBJ1-2): DGGITQSPKYLFRKEGQNVTLSCEQNLNHDAMYWYRQDPGQGLRLIYYSQIVNDFQKGDIAEGYSVSREKKESFPLTVTSAQKNPTAFYLCASSMLSGYTFGSGTRLTVV.

With regard to this clone: This likely traces to a read error, being one base from a far larger clone. V is TRBV4-2 and J is TRBJ1-5; D perhaps matches TRBD1 (5 bases). The germline V and J ends were trimmed by 1 base and 6 bases, with 13 bases remaining between them. Germline CDR1 reads LGHNA; CDR2 reads YNFKEQ. The CDR3 is 15 residues long. CDR3 coding DNA: TGTGCCAGCAGCCAAGGGACATGGTTGGGTCAGCCCCAGCATTTT. Translating it yields CASSQGTWLGQPQHF.

This clone has more than one count but fewer than ten. J is TRBJ2-1 and V is TRBV19; D may be TRBD1 or TRBD2 (5 bases each). The CDR3 length is 14 residues. Trimming shortened V by 10 bases and J by 0 bases, and 13 bases separated the two germline ends. Germline V gene data show CDR1 as LNHDA and CDR2 as SQIVND (reference sequence). The CDR3 DNA follows: TGTGCCACACGGGGCAAGCGCTCCTACAATGAGCAGTTCTTC. This codes for CATRGKRSYNEQFF.

The rearrangement uses TRBV23-1 and TRBJ2-3, with 8 bases identical to TRBD1. Being an ORF, TRBV23-1 has a function that is uncertain. CDR3 length equals 16 residues. V gave up 3 bases and J gave up 2 bases; unmatched junction bases: 7. CDR3 bases: TGCGCCAGCAGTCAGCACAGGGGGAGTTACACAGATACGCAGTATTTT. It yields the protein CASSQHRGSYTDTQYF.

This clone was seen many times. The genes are TRBV5-1 and TRBJ2-7; D not certain. Germline assignment: CDR1 SGHRS and CDR2 YFSETQ. The CDR3 sequence is 14 residues long. V lost 4 bases and J 7 bases, leaving 18 bases between the germline ends. DNA for the CDR3: TGCGCCAGCAGCAAGACTGGGGTACAGTATGAGCAGTACTTC. This translates into CASSKTGVQYEQYF.

This clone was seen a handful of times. The rearrangement uses TRBV27 and TRBJ1-1, with 7 bases that match TRBD1. Germline trimming cut 4 bases from V and 3 bases from J; bases unmatched to any gene: 5. The CDR3 runs to 14 residues. Germline CDR1 and CDR2: MNHEY and SMNVEV (reference sequence). This CDR3 reads CASSYRRGDTEAFF. The CDR3, as DNA: TGTGCCAGCAGTTATCGCAGGGGGGACACTGAAGCTTTCTTT.

This clone is a singleton in its sample. V and J are TRBV5-4 and TRBJ2-2, with 8 bases identical to TRBD2. This CDR3 has 16 residues. Germline V gene data show CDR1 as SGHNT and CDR2 as YYREEE (reference sequence). With 0 bases clipped from V and 4 bases from J, the junction kept 5 bases outside the gene matches. This CDR3 is CASSLERREVTGELFF. CDR3 sequence (DNA): TGTGCCAGCAGCTTGGAAAGGCGGGAGGTCACCGGGGAGCTGTTTTTT.

The rearrangement joins TRBV10-1 to TRBJ1-5; D remains ambiguous. V was pared by 8 bases and J by 6 bases, with 20 bases between. CDR1 is WNHNN, CDR2 SYGVQD, per germline (reference sequence). The CDR3 length is 15 residues. The CDR3 DNA follows: TGCGCCAGCCCCCCGCGGCCGTCGAGAGGTCAGCCCCAGCATTTT. It encodes CASPPRPSRGQPQHF.

Only one count was recorded for this clone. The rearrangement uses TRBV18 and TRBJ1-2; unclear D gene. The V end lost 3 bases, the J end lost 2 bases, and 13 bases lay between the germline ends. CDR3 length equals 15 residues. Germline V gene lookup returns CDR1 KGHSH and CDR2 LQKENI. CDR3 bases: TGTGCCAGCTCACCGAAGGAGCGGATGAACTATGGCTACACCTTC. The encoded protein is CASSPKERMNYGYTF.

To note about this clone: A read error is the likely source, as a far larger clone sits one nucleotide away. The V and J genes are TRBV7-9 and TRBJ2-7; TRBD1 or TRBD2 may be the D gene (5 bases each). This CDR3 is built from 15 residues. CDR1 is SEHNR and CDR2 is FQNEAQ in the germline V gene (reference sequence). The CDR3 reads CSSSLSGGFSYEQYF. CDR3 nucleotides: TGTTCCAGCAGCTTATCTGGGGGATTCTCCTACGAGCAGTACTTC.

The V call is TRBV5-1, the J call TRBJ1-4, with a tentative D call TRBD1 (5 bases). This CDR3 is 13 amino acids long. Trimming took 1 base from V and 7 from J, leaving 8 bases between them. Germline CDR1 reads SGHRS; CDR2 reads YFSETQ. CDR3 nucleotide sequence: TGCGCCAGCAGCTTGTTTGGGGGTGAAAAACTGTTTTTT. This translates into CASSLFGGEKLFF.

This clone was detected only a few times. V gene TRBV10-3 combines with J gene TRBJ1-1, with a possible D match to TRBD1 (6 bases). Between the trimmed V and J ends, which lost 9 bases and 8 bases, there was a span of 13 bases. This CDR3 has 11 amino acids. Germline values: CDR1 ENHRY, CDR2 SYGVKD. The DNA of the CDR3 is TGTGCCATAGCTCGGGGGCCGGAAGCTTTCTTT. Residues: CAIARGPEAFF.

This chain uses TRBV10-3 with TRBJ2-7; 11 nucleotides line up with TRBD2. CDR1 and CDR2 (germline): ENHRY, SYGVKD. The CDR3 covers 17 residues. Unmatched junction bases numbered 12, after V lost 5 bases and J lost 3 bases. The chain's CDR3 is CAISPSSGRAGNYEQYF. CDR3 bases: TGTGCCATCAGTCCTAGTAGCGGGAGGGCAGGTAACTACGAGCAGTACTTC.

Concerning this clone: Since a far larger clone is one base different, this is likely a read error. The chain carries TRBV30 and TRBJ1-1, with D unclear. Germline CDR1 GTSNPN, CDR2 SVGIG (reference sequence). V lost 0 bases and J lost 1, with 15 bases in between. The length of the CDR3 is 16 residues. DNA for the CDR3: TGTGCCTGGAGTGTACTGTCCCCTTCGGGGAACACTGAAGCTTTCTTT. It is translated as CAWSVLSPSGNTEAFF. The full variable domain, in which reference TRBV30 and TRBJ1-1 provide the parts outside the CDR3, is SQTIHQWPATLVQPVGSPLSLECTVEGTSNPNLYWYRQAAGRGLQLLFYSVGIGQISSEVPQNLSASRPQDRQFILSSKKLLLSDSGFYLCAWSVLSPSGNTEAFFGQGTRLTVV.

The chain uses TRBV29-1 and TRBJ2-1; D remains unclear. The V and J ends lost 4 bases and 7 bases respectively, with 8 bases between them. CDR3 size: 11 residues. Germline V gene data show CDR1 as SQVTM and CDR2 as ANQGSEA. The CDR3 here is CSVGLVNEQFF. CDR3 nucleotides: TGCAGCGTTGGTCTAGTAAATGAGCAGTTCTTC.

The sample holds one count of this clone. The chain uses TRBV2 and TRBJ2-7; TRBD1 or TRBD2 may be the D gene (7 bases each). V was clipped by 7 bases and J by 6 bases, with 16 bases between them. Germline V gene lookup returns CDR1 SNHLY and CDR2 FYNNEI. The CDR3 loop spans 13 amino acids. CDR3 sequence reads: CASIPQGGSEQYF. In DNA, the CDR3 is TGTGCCAGCATTCCCCAGGGGGGGAGCGAGCAGTACTTC.

CDR3 loop: CASSPETGSPGPQHF. CDR3 coding DNA: TGTGCCAGCAGCCCAGAGACAGGTTCCCCGGGGCCCCAGCATTTT. The chain uses TRBV11-2 and TRBJ1-5; TRBD1 is a possible D gene (6 bases). V gave up 5 bases and J gave up 9 bases, with 20 bases separating them. Germline V CDR1 and CDR2: SGHAT, FQNNGV. CDR3 length: 15 residues.

This chain connects TRBV7-6 to TRBJ2-7; 9 bases fit TRBD2. Germline trimming cut 1 base from V and 6 bases from J; bases unmatched to any gene: 4. The CDR3 length is 14 residues. The germline V gene encodes CDR1 SGHVS and CDR2 FNYEAQ. DNA of the CDR3: TGTGCCAGCAGCTTAGGGGGACTAGCCGGCGAGCAGTACTTC. Translating gives CASSLGGLAGEQYF.

The chain employs TRBV4-1 and TRBJ1-2, with D unclear. Germline V gives CDR1 MGHRA, CDR2 YSYEKL. The V gene lost 0 bases and the J gene lost 0 bases, with 8 bases spanning the gap. This CDR3 is 15 amino acids long. CDR3 loop: CASSQDGSANYGYTF. The DNA for the CDR3 is TGCGCCAGCAGCCAAGATGGGTCGGCTAACTATGGCTACACCTTC.

V usage is TRBV7-3 and J usage is TRBJ1-2; no clear D. This CDR3 spans 13 amino acids. Between the trimmed V and J ends, which lost 2 bases and 8 bases, there was a span of 12 bases. The germline gives CDR1 SGHTA, CDR2 FQGTGA. The CDR3 DNA follows: TGTGCCAGCAGCTTATACCCCCAAGCGGGCTACACCTTC. Its protein is CASSLYPQAGYTF.

The chain employs TRBV10-1 and TRBJ2-1; 16 bases are a match to TRBD2. The CDR3 spans 17 residues. V was pared by 10 bases and J by 8 bases, with 14 bases of the junction left unmatched. Per the germline V gene, CDR1 is WNHNN and CDR2 is SYGVQD (reference sequence). The CDR3 nucleotides are TGCGCCACTCAGAGTGCAGGGACTAGCGGGAGGGAGGATGAGCAGTTCTTC. Residues: CATQSAGTSGREDEQFF.